This T cell receptor (beta chain) is from a study of CD8 T cell repertoires and HIV-1 epitope variants. Sequencing of TCR beta CDR3 used immunoSEQ survey depth. TCRdb keeps only in-frame clones here, not all; method: immunoSEQ multiplex PCR. Of about 4,800 clones in the sample, around 74% were seen once. This CDR3 contains 16 residues. Trimming cost V 3 bases and J 0 bases, with 15 bases left between them. Germline-derived CDR1 and CDR2 are KGHSH and LQKENI. Worth noting for this clone: Its matching antigen is unknown.

The material sequenced was cultured CD8+ T cells derived from PBMCs. This receptor was identified in a male donor with HIV. V gene TRBV18 combines with J gene TRBJ2-7, with no clear D. The CDR3 reads CASSPPVGRSSYEQYF. CDR3 in DNA: TGTGCCAGCTCACCCCCAGTGGGCCGGAGCTCCTACGAGCAGTACTTC.